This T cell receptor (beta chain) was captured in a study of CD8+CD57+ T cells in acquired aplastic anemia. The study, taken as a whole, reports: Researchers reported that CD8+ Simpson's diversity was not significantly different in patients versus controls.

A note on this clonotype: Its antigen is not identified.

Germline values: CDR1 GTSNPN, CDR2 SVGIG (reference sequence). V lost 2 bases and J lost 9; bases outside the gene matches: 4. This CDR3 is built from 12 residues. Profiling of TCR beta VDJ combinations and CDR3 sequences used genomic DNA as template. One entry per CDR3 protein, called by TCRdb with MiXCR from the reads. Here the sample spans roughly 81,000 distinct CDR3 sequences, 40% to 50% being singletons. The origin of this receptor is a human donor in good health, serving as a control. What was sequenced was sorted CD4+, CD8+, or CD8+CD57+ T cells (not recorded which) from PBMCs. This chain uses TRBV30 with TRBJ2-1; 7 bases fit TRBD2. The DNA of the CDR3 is TGTGCCTGGAGTAGATTAGCGGGTGAGCAGTTCTTC. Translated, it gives CAWSRLAGEQFF.